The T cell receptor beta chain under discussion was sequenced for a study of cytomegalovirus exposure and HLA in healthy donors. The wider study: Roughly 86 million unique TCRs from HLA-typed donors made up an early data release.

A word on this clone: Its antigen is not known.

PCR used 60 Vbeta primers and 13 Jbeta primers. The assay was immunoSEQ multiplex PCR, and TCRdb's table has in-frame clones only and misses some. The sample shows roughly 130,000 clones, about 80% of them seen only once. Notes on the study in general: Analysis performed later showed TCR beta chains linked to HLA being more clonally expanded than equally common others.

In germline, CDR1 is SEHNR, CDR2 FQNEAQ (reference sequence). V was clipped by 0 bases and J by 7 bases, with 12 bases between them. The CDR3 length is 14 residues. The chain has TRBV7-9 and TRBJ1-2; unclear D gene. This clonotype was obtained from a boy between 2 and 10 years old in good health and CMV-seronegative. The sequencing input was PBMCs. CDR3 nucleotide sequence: TGTGCCAGCAGCTTAGCAGCGGGGATAGGTGGCTACACCTTC. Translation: CASSLAAGIGGYTF.